This TCR beta chain originates from a study of T cells after somatic rescue of genetic block. Clones were sequenced by immunoSEQ multiplex PCR, and TCRdb holds only the in-frame ones, with some missing. The sample consists of tens of thousands of clones, roughly 88% of them appearing once. The CDR3 loop spans 12 amino acids. V was trimmed by 0 bases and J by 12 bases, leaving 12 bases between them. Per the germline V gene, CDR1 is SGHKS and CDR2 is YYEKEE (reference sequence). The chain combines TRBV5-5 with TRBJ1-2; D is ambiguous. This sequence originates from a man aged 25-45 years. The material sequenced was peripheral blood mononuclear cells (PBMCs). The CDR3 spells CASSLAVGYHTF. The CDR3 DNA sequence: TGTGCCAGCAGCTTGGCGGTCGGGTACCACACCTTC.